The subject of this entry is one T cell receptor (beta chain). The sample is drawn from a study of memory CD4+ T cells and cytomegalovirus serostatus. Whole-study context: Donors were healthy Belgian adults, under 10 CMV seropositive and approximately 25 seronegative.

The sort gate was single viable CD3+CD4+CD8-CD45RO+ cells for memory CD4+ T cells. In the authors' methods: Out-of-frame sequences were removed, leaving roughly 2,200,000 distinct TCRbeta sequences. Sequenced by immunoSEQ multiplex PCR; TCRdb stores in-frame clones only, minus some. The V and J calls and clone size are taken from that table; D and trimming were inferred from the DNA. The sample contains around 38,000 clones, about 79% of which appear only once. V trimming: 6 bases; J trimming: 5 bases; junction bases outside the gene matches: 12. This CDR3 is built from 15 residues. CDR1 and CDR2 (germline): SGHTA, FQGNSA.

The sequence derives from an adult in good health and CMV-seronegative. The sample was memory CD4+ T cells from blood. The chain couples TRBV7-2 to TRBJ1-2, with 7 positions matching TRBD1. CDR3 residues: CASSLQGRAGYGYTF. As DNA, the CDR3 is TGTGCCAGCAGTCTACAGGGGCGCGCGGGATATGGCTACACCTTC.